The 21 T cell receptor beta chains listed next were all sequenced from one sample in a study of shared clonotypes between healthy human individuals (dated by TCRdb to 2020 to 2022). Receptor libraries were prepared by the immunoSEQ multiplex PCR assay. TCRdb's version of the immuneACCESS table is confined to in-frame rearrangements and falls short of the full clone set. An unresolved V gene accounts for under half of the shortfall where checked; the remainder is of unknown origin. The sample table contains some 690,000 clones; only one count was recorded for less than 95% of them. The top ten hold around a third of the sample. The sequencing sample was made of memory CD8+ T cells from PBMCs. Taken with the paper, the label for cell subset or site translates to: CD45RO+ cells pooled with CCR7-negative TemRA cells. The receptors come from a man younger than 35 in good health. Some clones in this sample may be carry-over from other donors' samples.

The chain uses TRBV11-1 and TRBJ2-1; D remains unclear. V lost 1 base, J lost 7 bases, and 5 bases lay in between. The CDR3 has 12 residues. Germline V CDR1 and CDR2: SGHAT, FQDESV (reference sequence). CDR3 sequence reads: CASSLGWNEQFF. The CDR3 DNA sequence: TGTGCCAGCAGCTTAGGGTGGAATGAGCAGTTCTTC.

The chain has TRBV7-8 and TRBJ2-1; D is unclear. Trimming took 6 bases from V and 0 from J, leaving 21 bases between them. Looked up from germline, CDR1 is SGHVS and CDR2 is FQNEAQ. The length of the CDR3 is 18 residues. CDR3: CASSSNAPARSSYNEQFF. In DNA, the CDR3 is TGTGCCAGCAGTTCCAACGCCCCGGCCAGGAGCTCCTACAATGAGCAGTTCTTC.

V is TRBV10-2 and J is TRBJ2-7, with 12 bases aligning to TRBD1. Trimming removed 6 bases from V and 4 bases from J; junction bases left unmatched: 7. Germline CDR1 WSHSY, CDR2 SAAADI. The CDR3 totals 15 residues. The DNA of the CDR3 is TGCGCCAGCAGCCCGGGACAGGGGGCTCGATACGAGCAGTACTTC. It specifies CASSPGQGARYEQYF.

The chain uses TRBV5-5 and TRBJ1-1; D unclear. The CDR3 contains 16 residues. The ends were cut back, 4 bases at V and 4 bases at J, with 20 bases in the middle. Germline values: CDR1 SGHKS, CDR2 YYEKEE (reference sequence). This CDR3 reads CASSEQLSSIGTEAFF. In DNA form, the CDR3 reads TGTGCCAGCAGCGAACAGCTCAGCTCTATAGGCACTGAAGCTTTCTTT.

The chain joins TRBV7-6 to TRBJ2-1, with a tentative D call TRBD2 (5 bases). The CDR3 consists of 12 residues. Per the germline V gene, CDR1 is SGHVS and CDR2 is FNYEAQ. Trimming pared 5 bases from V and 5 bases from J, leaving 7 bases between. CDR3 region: CASSPGDNEQFF. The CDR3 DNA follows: TGTGCCAGCAGCCCCGGGGACAATGAGCAGTTCTTC.

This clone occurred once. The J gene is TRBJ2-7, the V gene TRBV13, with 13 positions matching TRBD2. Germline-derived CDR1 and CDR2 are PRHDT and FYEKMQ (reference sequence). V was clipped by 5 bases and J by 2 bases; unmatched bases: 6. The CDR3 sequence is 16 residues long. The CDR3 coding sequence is TGTGCCAGCAGCACGAGGACTAGCGGGAGAACCTACGAGCAGTACTTC. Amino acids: CASSTRTSGRTYEQYF.

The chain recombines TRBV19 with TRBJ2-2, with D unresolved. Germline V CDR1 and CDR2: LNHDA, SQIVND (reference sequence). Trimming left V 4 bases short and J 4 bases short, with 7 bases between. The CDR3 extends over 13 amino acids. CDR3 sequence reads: CASSTSFTGELFF. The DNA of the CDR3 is TGTGCCAGTAGTACGTCGTTCACCGGGGAGCTGTTTTTT.

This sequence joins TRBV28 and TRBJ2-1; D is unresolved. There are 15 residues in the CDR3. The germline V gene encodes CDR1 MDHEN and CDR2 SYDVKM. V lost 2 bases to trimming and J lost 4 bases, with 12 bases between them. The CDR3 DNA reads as TGTGCCAGCAGTTTAAACTCGCTGGGTTACAATGAGCAGTTCTTC. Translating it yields CASSLNSLGYNEQFF.

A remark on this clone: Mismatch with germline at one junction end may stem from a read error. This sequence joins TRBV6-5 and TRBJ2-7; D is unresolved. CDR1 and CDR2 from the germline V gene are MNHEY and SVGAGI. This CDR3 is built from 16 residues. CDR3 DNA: TGTGCCAGCAGTTACTCCGCGCTGGACCCTTCCTACGAGCAGTGCTTC. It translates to CASSYSALDPSYEQCF.

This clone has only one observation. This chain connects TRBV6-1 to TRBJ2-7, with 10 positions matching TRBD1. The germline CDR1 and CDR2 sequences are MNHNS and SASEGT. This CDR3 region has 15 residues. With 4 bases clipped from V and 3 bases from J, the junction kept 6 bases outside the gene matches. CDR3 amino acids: CASSVGQGIIYEQYF. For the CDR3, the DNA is TGTGCCAGCAGTGTGGGACAGGGGATCATCTACGAGCAGTACTTC.

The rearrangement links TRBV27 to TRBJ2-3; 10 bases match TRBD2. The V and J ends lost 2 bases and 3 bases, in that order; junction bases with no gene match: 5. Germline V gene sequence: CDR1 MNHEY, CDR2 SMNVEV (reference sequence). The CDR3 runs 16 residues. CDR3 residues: CASSLLSGRGTDTQYF. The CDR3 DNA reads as TGTGCCAGCAGTTTACTGAGCGGGAGGGGGACAGATACGCAGTATTTT.

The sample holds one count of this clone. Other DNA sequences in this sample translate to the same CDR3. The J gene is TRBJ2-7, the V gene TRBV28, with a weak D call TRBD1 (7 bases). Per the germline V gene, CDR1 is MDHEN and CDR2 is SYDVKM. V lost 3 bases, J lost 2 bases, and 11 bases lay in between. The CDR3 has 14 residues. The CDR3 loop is CASSLSGGTYEQYF. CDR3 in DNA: TGTGCCAGCAGTTTGTCAGGGGGGACCTACGAGCAGTACTTC.

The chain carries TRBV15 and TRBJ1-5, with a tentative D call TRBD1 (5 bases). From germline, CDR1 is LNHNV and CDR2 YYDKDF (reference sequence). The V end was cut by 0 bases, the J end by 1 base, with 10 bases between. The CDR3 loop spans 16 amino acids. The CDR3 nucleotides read TGTGCCACCAGCAGAGATCGGGGGGTGAGCAATCAGCCCCAGCATTTT. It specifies CATSRDRGVSNQPQHF.

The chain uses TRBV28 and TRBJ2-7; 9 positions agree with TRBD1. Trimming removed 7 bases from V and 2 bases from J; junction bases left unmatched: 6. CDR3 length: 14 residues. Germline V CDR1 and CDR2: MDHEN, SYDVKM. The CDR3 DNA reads TGTGCCAGCATTAAACAGGGGGCACCCTACGAGCAGTACTTC. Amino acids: CASIKQGAPYEQYF.

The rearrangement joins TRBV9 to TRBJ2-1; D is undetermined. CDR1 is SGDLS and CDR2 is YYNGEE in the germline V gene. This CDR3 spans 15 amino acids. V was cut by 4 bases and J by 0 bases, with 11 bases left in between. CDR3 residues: CASSPFGSSYNEQFF. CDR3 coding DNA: TGTGCCAGCAGCCCCTTCGGAAGCTCCTACAATGAGCAGTTCTTC. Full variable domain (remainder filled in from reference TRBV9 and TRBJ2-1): DSGVTQTPKHLITATGQRVTLRCSPRSGDLSVYWYQQSLDQGLQFLIQYYNGEERAKGNILERFSAQQFPDLHSELNLSSLELGDSALYFCASSPFGSSYNEQFFGPGTRLTVL.

CDR3 sequence (DNA): TGTGCTAGTGGTTTGGGACTGTCAGACAATGAGCAGTTCTTC. This encodes CASGLGLSDNEQFF. The V call is TRBV12-5, the J call TRBJ2-1; D not resolved. This CDR3 comprises 14 residues. Germline CDR1 reads LGHNT; CDR2 reads FRNRAP. V lost 1 base and J lost 5, with 9 bases in between.

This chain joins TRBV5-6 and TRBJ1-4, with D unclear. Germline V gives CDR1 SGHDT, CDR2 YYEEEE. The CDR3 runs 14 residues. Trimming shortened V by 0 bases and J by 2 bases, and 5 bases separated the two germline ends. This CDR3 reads CASSLGGTNEKLFF. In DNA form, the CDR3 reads TGTGCCAGCAGCTTGGGTGGGACTAATGAAAAACTGTTTTTT.

CDR3 in amino acids: CASSGYSIQEEYGYTF. CDR3 DNA: TGTGCCAGCAGCGGTTATTCAATACAGGAGGAATATGGCTACACCTTC. This chain uses TRBV9 with TRBJ1-2, with D possibly matching TRBD1 (5 bases). The germline CDR1 and CDR2 sequences are SGDLS and YYNGEE. Trimming shortened V by 3 bases and J by 5 bases, and 20 bases separated the two germline ends. The CDR3 is made up of 16 amino acids.

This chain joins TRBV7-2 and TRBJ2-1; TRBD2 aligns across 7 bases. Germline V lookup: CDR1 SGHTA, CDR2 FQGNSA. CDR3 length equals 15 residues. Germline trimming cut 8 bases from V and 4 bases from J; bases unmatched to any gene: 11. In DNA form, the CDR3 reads TGTGCCAGCTGTGAATCGGCTAGCGGTTACAATGAGCAGTTCTTC. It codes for CASCESASGYNEQFF.

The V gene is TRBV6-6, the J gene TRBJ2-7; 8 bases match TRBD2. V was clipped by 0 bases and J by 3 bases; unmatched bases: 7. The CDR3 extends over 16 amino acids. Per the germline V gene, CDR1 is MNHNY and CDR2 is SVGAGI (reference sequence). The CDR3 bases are TGTGCCAGCAGTTACTCGACACTAGCGGAGGACTACGAGCAGTACTTC. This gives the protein CASSYSTLAEDYEQYF.

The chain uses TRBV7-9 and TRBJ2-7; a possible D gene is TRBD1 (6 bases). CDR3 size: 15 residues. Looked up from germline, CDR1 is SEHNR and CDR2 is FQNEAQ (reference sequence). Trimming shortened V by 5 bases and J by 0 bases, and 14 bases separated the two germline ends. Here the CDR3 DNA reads TGTGCCAGCAGCCCACCCCAGGGGTACTCCTACGAGCAGTACTTC. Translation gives CASSPPQGYSYEQYF.